Below are 20 T cell receptor beta chains sequenced from a single sample in a study of shared clonotypes between healthy human individuals. Clones were read by immunoSEQ multiplex PCR, and TCRdb kept only the in-frame ones, dropping some. The sample consists of about half a million clones, over 70% of them appearing once. Sequencing was done on a sample of PBMCs. The source is a woman in her thirties or forties in good health. Some clones in this sample may be carry-over from other donors' samples.

The rearrangement uses TRBV5-1 and TRBJ2-7; 13 nucleotides align to TRBD2. V dropped 4 bases and J dropped 3; count of bases not matched to a gene: 16. Germline values: CDR1 SGHRS, CDR2 YFSETQ. CDR3 length: 19 amino acids. CDR3 sequence: CASSTSSGTSGTKIYEQYF. The CDR3 region has the DNA TGCGCCAGCAGCACGAGCTCCGGGACTAGCGGGACCAAGATCTACGAGCAGTACTTC.

The chain uses TRBV9 and TRBJ2-1, with D tentatively TRBD2 (6 bases). Germline values: CDR1 SGDLS, CDR2 YYNGEE. V gave up 3 bases and J gave up 2 bases, with 12 bases separating them. The CDR3 spans 15 residues. Here the CDR3 DNA reads TGTGCCAGCAGCGCCATAGCGGTTCCCTACAATGAGCAGTTCTTC. It encodes CASSAIAVPYNEQFF.

Concerning this clone: This specimen includes other DNA sequences encoding the same CDR3. The chain recombines TRBV7-2 with TRBJ1-1; a possible D gene is TRBD1 (5 bases). CDR3 length equals 15 residues. V was clipped by 2 bases and J by 1 base, with 11 bases between them. Germline V CDR1 and CDR2: SGHTA, FQGNSA. This CDR3 is CASSLWAGRNTEAFF. The CDR3 region has the DNA TGTGCCAGCAGCTTATGGGCAGGGAGGAACACTGAAGCTTTCTTT. Full variable domain (remainder filled in from reference TRBV7-2 and TRBJ1-1): GAGVSQSPSNKVTEKGKDVELRCDPISGHTALYWYRQSLGQGLEFLIYFQGNSAPDKSGLPSDRFSAERTGGSVSTLTIQRTQQEDSAVYLCASSLWAGRNTEAFFGQGTRLTVV.

This clone appeared a few times. V and J are TRBV4-2 and TRBJ2-1, with 7 positions matching TRBD2. The CDR3 runs 16 residues. Looked up from germline, CDR1 is LGHNA and CDR2 is YNFKEQ. The junction had 4 bases not matched to a gene; V was cut back by 0 bases and J by 2 bases. CDR3 protein: CASSQDSAGPYNEQFF. In DNA form, the CDR3 reads TGTGCCAGCAGCCAAGACTCAGCGGGACCCTACAATGAGCAGTTCTTC.

This chain connects TRBV10-3 to TRBJ2-3, with no clear D. From germline, CDR1 is ENHRY and CDR2 SYGVKD. This CDR3 spans 13 amino acids. V gave up 2 bases and J gave up 3 bases, with 6 bases separating them. CDR3 DNA: TGTGCCATCAGTGAGGAAGCGACAGATACGCAGTATTTT. Protein sequence: CAISEEATDTQYF.

V usage is TRBV2 and J usage is TRBJ1-5; D may be TRBD1 (5 bases). Germline CDR1 SNHLY, CDR2 FYNNEI. The V gene lost 3 bases and the J gene lost 2 bases, with 8 bases spanning the gap. The CDR3 totals 14 residues. CDR3 in amino acids: CASSDRVGNQPQHF. The CDR3 nucleotides read TGTGCCAGCAGTGACAGGGTCGGCAATCAGCCCCAGCATTTT. Full variable domain (rest looked up from reference TRBV2 and TRBJ1-5): EPEVTQTPSHQVTQMGQEVILRCVPISNHLYFYWYRQILGQKVEFLVSFYNNEISEKSEIFDDQFSVERPDGSNFTLKIRSTKLEDSAMYFCASSDRVGNQPQHFGDGTRLSIL.

The chain joins TRBV7-2 to TRBJ2-1, with 13 bases fitting TRBD2. Per germline, CDR1 SGHTA and CDR2 FQGNSA. This CDR3 comprises 15 residues. After removal of 2 bases from V and 6 bases from J, the junction contained 1 base not matched to a gene. The CDR3 DNA follows: TGTGCCAGCAGCTTACGGACTAGCGGGAGCAATGAGCAGTTCTTC. It is translated as CASSLRTSGSNEQFF.

This chain links TRBV6-6 with TRBJ2-5; D gene ambiguous. In germline, CDR1 is MNHNY, CDR2 SVGAGI (reference sequence). V was trimmed by 2 bases and J by 1 base, leaving 8 bases between them. The CDR3 sequence is 14 residues long. This CDR3 is CASSYPARQETQYF. DNA of the CDR3: TGTGCCAGCAGTTACCCGGCACGCCAAGAGACCCAGTACTTC.

This clone was detected only once. This chain connects TRBV10-3 to TRBJ2-7; 7 bases map to TRBD1. The CDR3 contains 14 residues. With 3 bases clipped from V and 6 bases from J, the junction kept 8 bases outside the gene matches. The germline V gene has CDR1 ENHRY and CDR2 SYGVKD. CDR3 region: CAISDTGVLSEQYF. CDR3 bases: TGTGCCATCAGTGACACAGGGGTACTAAGCGAGCAGTACTTC.

Comments on this clone: It is likely a read error: a sequence one base away is far more abundant. The V gene is TRBV18, the J gene TRBJ2-2; D not certain. Germline V gene lookup returns CDR1 KGHSH and CDR2 LQKENI. The CDR3 extends over 13 amino acids. CDR3 DNA sequence: TGTACCAGCTCACCAGTTTCTACCGGGGAGCTGTTTTTT. Translated, it gives CTSSPVSTGELFF.

This clone was detected ten times or more. The gene calls are TRBV11-2 and TRBJ2-1; TRBD1 might be the D (6 bases). The germline V gene has CDR1 SGHAT and CDR2 FQNNGV. The V gene lost 2 bases and the J gene lost 8 bases, with 7 bases spanning the gap. The length of the CDR3 is 12 residues. CDR3 in amino acids: CASSLNRDEQFF. The CDR3 coding sequence is TGTGCCAGCAGCTTAAACAGGGATGAGCAGTTCTTC.

V gene TRBV28 combines with J gene TRBJ2-2; 9 bases align to TRBD2. The germline gives CDR1 MDHEN, CDR2 SYDVKM. The ends lost 5 bases at V and 13 bases at J; junction bases unmatched: 20. The CDR3 is made up of 17 amino acids. CDR3 sequence reads: CASSPPAGLASGGALFF. Written as DNA, the CDR3 is TGTGCCAGCAGTCCTCCGGCGGGACTAGCCTCCGGGGGAGCGCTGTTTTTT.

This clone has only one observation. A read error may be the cause here, since a much bigger clone is one base away. This same CDR3 is encoded by further DNA sequences in the sample. This chain connects TRBV7-3 to TRBJ2-2, with unresolved D. V lost 3 bases to trimming and J lost 1 base, with 0 bases between them. This CDR3 is 12 amino acids long. Germline lookup yields CDR1 SGHTA and CDR2 FQGTGA. The CDR3 nucleotides are TGTGCCAGCAGCTTGAACACCGGGGAGCTGTTTTTT. It specifies CASSLNTGELFF.

The chain recombines TRBV6-1 with TRBJ2-1; no reliable D call. Trimming pared 3 bases from V and 6 bases from J, leaving 15 bases between. The germline V gene has CDR1 MNHNS and CDR2 SASEGT. This CDR3 contains 15 residues. This chain's CDR3 is CASSEGLASVNEQFF. The CDR3 DNA is TGTGCCAGCAGTGAGGGTCTGGCCTCCGTCAATGAGCAGTTCTTC.

J is TRBJ2-1 and V is TRBV7-9, with a weak D call TRBD1 (6 bases). The V gene's germline CDR1 is SEHNR and CDR2 FQNEAQ (reference sequence). Trimming shortened V by 5 bases and J by 3 bases, and 14 bases separated the two germline ends. The CDR3 covers 15 residues. The CDR3 DNA is TGTGCCAGCAGCCCCGACAGGATGCACTACAATGAGCAGTTCTTC. This gives the protein CASSPDRMHYNEQFF.

This chain uses TRBV4-1 with TRBJ2-7; 12 bases agree with TRBD2. J gave up 4 bases and V 2 bases, and 6 bases lay outside the gene matches. This CDR3 has 16 residues. Germline assignment: CDR1 MGHRA and CDR2 YSYEKL. The CDR3 is CASSQQEGLAGYEQYF. In nucleotides, the CDR3 is TGCGCCAGCAGCCAACAAGAAGGACTAGCGGGATACGAGCAGTACTTC.

The chain has TRBV7-9 and TRBJ2-4; TRBD2 matches 9 bases. Germline CDR1 reads SEHNR; CDR2 reads FQNEAQ (reference sequence). V trimming: 5 bases; J trimming: 7 bases; junction bases outside the gene matches: 6. The CDR3 covers 14 residues. In DNA, the CDR3 is TGTGCCAGCAGCCAGAATAGCGGGAGTAACATTCAGTACTTC. As protein: CASSQNSGSNIQYF.

With respect to this clone: A far bigger clonotype differs at one base, so this is likely a read error. The chain recombines TRBV30 with TRBJ2-2; D uncertain. Germline-derived CDR1 and CDR2 are GTSNPN and SVGIG (reference sequence). Trimming cost V 2 bases and J 6 bases, with 16 bases left between them. CDR3 size: 15 residues. The CDR3 nucleotides are TGTGCCTGGAGTATGACGACATGGCGTCCCGGGGAGCTGTTTTTT. Translating gives CAWSMTTWRPGELFF.

This chain uses TRBV5-1 with TRBJ2-7; 8 bases are shared with TRBD2. CDR1 and CDR2 (germline): SGHRS, YFSETQ. With V trimmed by 0 bases and J by 5 bases, 4 bases remained unmatched. CDR3 length: 14 amino acids. CDR3 in amino acids: CASSLVAGSDEQYF. In nucleotides, the CDR3 is TGCGCCAGCAGCTTGGTAGCGGGGTCGGACGAGCAGTACTTC.

The chain employs TRBV5-6 and TRBJ2-1; D not certain. Germline V gives CDR1 SGHDT, CDR2 YYEEEE. Trimming took off 2 bases at V and 7 bases at J, with 16 bases between the two ends. This CDR3 spans 15 amino acids. This chain's CDR3 is CASSLMSRLPNEQFF. For the CDR3, the DNA is TGTGCCAGCAGCTTAATGTCTAGACTCCCGAATGAGCAGTTCTTC. The full variable domain, its missing parts supplied by reference TRBV5-6 and TRBJ2-1, is DAGVTQSPTHLIKTRGQQVTLRCSPKSGHDTVSWYQQALGQGPQFIFQYYEEEERQRGNFPDRFSGHQFPNYSSELNVNALLLGDSALYLCASSLMSRLPNEQFFGPGTRLTVL.